This TCR beta chain was captured in a study of cytomegalovirus exposure and HLA in healthy donors. The PCR employed 60 Vbeta primers together with 13 Jbeta primers. TCRdb's copy holds only in-frame clones and misses some; the assay was immunoSEQ multiplex PCR. The data hold 80,000 or so clones, with roughly 69% observed a single time. V lost 6 bases to trimming and J lost 2 bases, with 11 bases between them. Germline lookup yields CDR1 SGHDN and CDR2 FVKESK. The CDR3 is 14 residues long. Study-level findings and limits: About 87% or about 30% of the time was how often most TCR beta V segments were productive, according to an earlier analysis.

This clone has only a few counts. No antigen is known for it. The clonotype was recovered from a woman aged 45 to 65 in good health and CMV-seropositive. The rearrangement uses TRBV14 and TRBJ2-1; a weak D match, TRBD1 (6 bases). Material for sequencing was PBMCs. The CDR3: CASSLRDTYNEQFF. For the CDR3, the DNA is TGTGCCAGCAGTCTCCGGGACACCTACAATGAGCAGTTCTTC. The full variable domain, in which reference TRBV14 and TRBJ2-1 provide the parts outside the CDR3, is EAGVTQFPSHSVIEKGQTVTLRCDPISGHDNLYWYRRVMGKEIKFLLHFVKESKQDESGMPNNRFLAERTGGTYSTLKVQPAELEDSGVYFCASSLRDTYNEQFFGPGTRLTVL.